This paragraph reports one T cell receptor (beta chain). This same CDR3 is encoded by further DNA sequences in the sample. Germline V gene lookup returns CDR1 SGHRS and CDR2 YFSETQ. The CDR3 covers 14 residues. Trimming took off 2 bases at V and 0 bases at J, with 9 bases between the two ends. This entry comes from a study of blood T cell repertoires in COVID-19. Using immunoSEQ multiplex PCR, the repertoire was profiled, and TCRdb retains in-frame clones only, with some absent. Among about 170,000 clones listed, about 91% were seen once. The source is a woman aged 45-65 years with acute or convalescent COVID-19. Specimen: peripheral blood. V usage is TRBV5-1 and J usage is TRBJ2-7, with D possibly matching TRBD1 (5 bases). The CDR3 DNA reads as TGCGCCAGCAGCTTACAGGTCAGCTCCTACGAGCAGTACTTC. Protein product: CASSLQVSSYEQYF.